Listed here are 2 T cell receptor beta chains from one sample, sequenced in a study of T-cell reconstitution after alpha-beta-depleted transplantation in children (TCRdb year 2016). The library was prepared using PCR. TCRdb lists the instrument as Illumina HiSeq 2500. TCR library preparation used molecular barcoding, with unique molecular identifiers applied to normalize quantification of the TCRbeta repertoire. The public reads were reanalyzed by TCRdb: fastp trimming at Q25, MiXCR alignment, in-frame beta chains only. Identical CDR3 proteins give one entry, which carries the most common genes and DNA. The sample table contains 450,000 to 600,000 distinct CDR3 sequences; only one count was recorded for more than 9% of them. The ten largest make up around 2.2% of the sample. The treatment or condition label for this specimen denotes: allogeneic hematopoietic cell transplantation with graft depleted of TCRalphabeta T cells and CD19 B cells.

The sample in question was PBMCs, obtained before TCRalphabeta/CD19-depleted stem cell transplant. The source is a child aged 2-15 years with inherited bone marrow failure, due to receive a stem cell transplant.

Many counts were recorded for this clonotype. The J gene is TRBJ1-1, the V gene TRBV10-1, with D tentatively TRBD1 (5 bases). In germline, CDR1 is WNHNN, CDR2 SYGVQD (reference sequence). Trimming shortened V by 9 bases and J by 3 bases, and 17 bases separated the two germline ends. The CDR3 loop spans 14 amino acids. CDR3 protein: CASTAGMGYTEAFF. The CDR3 DNA is TGCGCCAGTACCGCAGGGATGGGGTACACTGAAGCTTTCTTT.

Many counts were recorded for this clonotype. V is TRBV12-3 or TRBV12-4 and J is TRBJ1-2; D ambiguous. The length of the CDR3 is 14 residues. The germline V and J ends were trimmed by 1 base and 1 base, with 7 bases remaining between them. The CDR3 nucleotides read TGTGCCAGCAGTTTAGACACTTTTAACTATGGCTACACCTTC. Amino acids: CASSLDTFNYGYTF.